Listed below are T cell receptor beta chains from one sample, sequenced in a study of blood T cell repertoires in COVID-19. Libraries were prepared by immunoSEQ multiplex PCR; TCRdb keeps only in-frame clonotypes and omits some of them. The repertoire holds 150,000 to 200,000 clones, with about 86% as singletons. The sample comprised peripheral blood. The receptors derive from a man aged 50 or older with active or convalescent COVID-19. Both conserved end residues are part of each CDR3. The D gene is left open where the match is weak.

>TRBV2|TRBD1|TRBJ1-6
CASSLQGLGSPLHF
>TRBV7-9|.|TRBJ1-3
CASSLAGDGNTIYF
>TRBV6-4|.|TRBJ1-1
CASSETRGGEAFF
>TRBV6-6|TRBD1|TRBJ1-3
CASSEQGVGNTIYF
>TRBV27|.|TRBJ1-5
CASRRARQTNRDQPQHF
>TRBV11-3|.|TRBJ1-3
CASSLDHRNTIYF
>TRBV10-3|TRBD1|TRBJ2-7
CAINGTGAPYEQYF
>TRBV19|.|TRBJ2-3
CASSIVLAPSPTRSDTQYF
>TRBV19|.|TRBJ2-2
CASTRRADSGELFF
>TRBV28|TRBD1|TRBJ1-2
CASSTGQGGASYTF
>TRBV10-3|.|TRBJ1-1
CAISESQNTEAFF
>TRBV3-1/TRBV3-2|TRBD2|TRBJ2-7
CASSQASLAGGNYEQYF
>TRBV5-1|TRBD1|TRBJ1-6
CASSGTGRADSPLHF
>TRBV7-9|TRBD1|TRBJ1-2
CASSFFPNRGANYGYTF
>TRBV5-6|.|TRBJ1-5
CASSFKQGGQPQHF
>TRBV27|.|TRBJ2-3
CASSLNSLGDTQYF
>TRBV19|TRBD1|TRBJ1-3
CASDDRATGNTIYF
>TRBV5-5|.|TRBJ1-4
CASSHEASVGELFF
>TRBV4-1|TRBD1|TRBJ2-2
CASSQAGTGASGELFF
>TRBV24-1|TRBD1|TRBJ2-7
CATSEWTGVRYEQYF
>TRBV29-1|TRBD1|TRBJ1-2
CSVEESRGVGGYTF
>TRBV19|.|TRBJ2-7
CASSMGRGYVYEQYF